Listed below are T cell receptor beta chains from one sample, sequenced in a study of blood T cells in healthy people across ages. TCRdb itself ran the 5' RACE reads through MiXCR, one entry per CDR3 protein. The repertoire holds around 1.1 million distinct CDR3 sequences, with more than 30% as singletons. Sequencing was done on a sample of blood. These receptors originate from a man aged 18-30 years in good health. Both conserved end residues are part of each CDR3. A D gene is named only where the DNA matches it firmly. Size tells how often a clone was seen (once, few, many) or the class of an expanded clone, and some rows leave it out.

CDR3 length	J gene	V gene	D gene	clone size	CDR3 protein	CDR3 DNA
16	TRBJ2-2	TRBV6-5	-	-	CASSYSGPGVTGELFF	TGTGCCAGCAGTTACTCAGGGCCCGGGGTCACCGGGGAGCTGTTTTTT
16	TRBJ1-1	TRBV28	TRBD1	few	CASAWLGQGGRTEAFF	TGTGCCAGCGCGTGGTTGGGACAGGGTGGTAGGACTGAAGCTTTCTTT
14	TRBJ2-5	TRBV5-1	TRBD2	-	CASKRESYQETQYF	TGCGCCAGCAAGCGGGAGTCCTATCAAGAGACCCAGTACTTC
13	TRBJ1-2	TRBV7-9	-	many	CASSFDANYGYTF	TGTGCCAGCAGCTTCGACGCTAACTATGGCTACACCTTC
15	TRBJ1-2	TRBV6-6	-	-	CASSYWTSGSYGYTF	TGTGCCAGCAGTTACTGGACATCTGGTTCCTATGGCTACACCTTC
13	TRBJ1-5	TRBV7-2	-	-	CASSHGGWQPQHF	TGTGCCAGCAGCCACGGGGGCTGGCAGCCCCAGCATTTT
11	TRBJ2-2	TRBV5-1	-	-	CASSGIGELFF	TGCGCCAGCAGTGGGATCGGGGAGCTGTTTTTT
13	TRBJ2-5	TRBV12-3/TRBV12-4	-	many	CASSFGVGREQYF	TGTGCCAGCAGCTTCGGGGTTGGTCGTGAGCAGTACTTC
14	TRBJ2-7	TRBV4-3	-	few	CASSQHGGGNEQYF	TGCGCCAGCAGCCAACACGGGGGTGGTAATGAGCAGTACTTC
11	TRBJ2-2	TRBV29-1	-	few	CSVRSTGELFF	TGCAGCGTTCGATCCACCGGGGAGCTGTTTTTT
12	TRBJ2-1	TRBV21-1	-	-	CASLREYNEQFF	TGTGCCAGCCTCCGAGAATACAATGAGCAGTTCTTC
16	TRBJ2-7	TRBV20-1	TRBD2	few	CSARDFTSGKYNEQYF	TGCAGTGCTAGAGATTTTACTAGCGGAAAGTACAATGAGCAGTACTTC
14	TRBJ2-5	TRBV20-1	TRBD2	few	CSARGLAGANEQYF	TGCAGTGCTAGAGGACTAGCGGGAGCCAATGAGCAGTACTTC
13	TRBJ1-2	TRBV5-6	-	-	CASSLEYRDGYTF	TGTGCCAGCAGCTTGGAGTACAGGGATGGCTACACCTTC
15	TRBJ2-5	TRBV27	-	few	CASNPRPGYQETQYF	TGTGCCAGCAACCCCCGGCCAGGGTACCAAGAGACCCAGTACTTC
14	TRBJ1-5	TRBV27	-	few	CASSPWTRNQPQHF	TGTGCCAGCAGCCCTTGGACACGCAATCAGCCCCAGCATTTT
14	TRBJ2-7	TRBV11-2	-	few	CASSLALQSYEQYF	TGTGCCAGCAGCCTGGCCCTCCAGTCCTACGAGCAGTACTTC
15	TRBJ1-6	TRBV25-1	-	few	CASSTRGRDNSPLHF	TGTGCCAGCAGTACGAGGGGCCGAGATAATTCACCCCTCCACTTT
16	TRBJ2-7	TRBV27	-	once	CASSLGQRVELYEQYF	TGTGCCAGCAGTTTAGGACAAAGGGTGGAACTCTACGAGCAGTACTTC
15	TRBJ2-3	TRBV5-5	TRBD2	few	CASSLASGGADTQYF	TGTGCCAGCAGCTTAGCTAGCGGGGGGGCAGATACGCAGTATTTT
15	TRBJ1-3	TRBV6-2/TRBV6-3	-	-	CASSQDQNSGNTIYF	TGTGCCAGCAGTCAGGATCAAAACTCTGGAAACACCATATATTTT